This TCR beta chain was obtained from a study of cytomegalovirus exposure and HLA in healthy donors. Study results and caveats: Most of the CMV-associated TCR beta chains (in a later analysis) appeared to be HLA-restricted. HLA allele associations emerged for roughly 17,000 TCR beta sequences in a later analysis, at 0.05 false discovery rate. A list of around 150 TCR beta chains associated with cytomegalovirus was given. Relative to equally common others, HLA-associated TCR beta chains showed greater clonal expansion in a later analysis.

CDR1 and CDR2 from the germline V gene are SGHTA and FQGTGA. CDR3 size: 15 residues. Between the trimmed V and J ends, which lost 5 bases and 1 base, there was a span of 11 bases. Points on this clone: Its cognate antigen is unknown.

PCR used 60 Vbeta primers and 13 Jbeta primers. Here immunoSEQ multiplex PCR was the method, and the copy in TCRdb shows in-frame clones only, minus some. The sample includes 150,000 to 200,000 clones, 76% of them seen just once. Sequencing was done on a sample of PBMCs. The receptor was derived from a young man in good health and CMV-seronegative. The J gene is TRBJ2-2, the V gene TRBV7-3, with D perhaps TRBD2 (5 bases). CDR3 coding DNA: TGTGCCAGCAGCCCGAGCCGGGAGAACACCGGGGAGCTGTTTTTT. This encodes CASSPSRENTGELFF.